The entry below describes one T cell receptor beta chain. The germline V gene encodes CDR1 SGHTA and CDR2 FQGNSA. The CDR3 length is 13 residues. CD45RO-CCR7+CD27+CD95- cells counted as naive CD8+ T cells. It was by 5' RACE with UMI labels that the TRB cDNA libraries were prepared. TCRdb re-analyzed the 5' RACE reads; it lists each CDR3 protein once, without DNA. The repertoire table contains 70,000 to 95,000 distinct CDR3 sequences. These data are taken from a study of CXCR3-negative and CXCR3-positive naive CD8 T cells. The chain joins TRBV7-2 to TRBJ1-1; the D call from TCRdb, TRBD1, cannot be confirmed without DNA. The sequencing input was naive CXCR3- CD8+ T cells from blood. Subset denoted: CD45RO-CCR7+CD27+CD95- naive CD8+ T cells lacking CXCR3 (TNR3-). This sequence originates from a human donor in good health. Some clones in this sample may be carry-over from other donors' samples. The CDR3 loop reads CASSDTGNTEAFF.